These 4 T cell receptor beta chains were all obtained from the same sample, sequenced in a study of T cell repertoires in cytomegalovirus infection. MiXCR, run by TCRdb on the reads, gives a single entry per CDR3 protein. The sample has tens of thousands of distinct CDR3 sequences, around 20% seen once. These receptors are not linked to any known antigen. Material: CD8+ T cells from cultured PBMCs, obtained from culture after CMV antigen stimulation. The receptors were gathered from a human donor in good health (CMV status not recorded). Some clones in this sample may be carry-over from other donors' samples.

A few counts support this clonotype. V and J are TRBV14 and TRBJ1-4; D gene uncertain. Germline V gene sequence: CDR1 SGHDN, CDR2 FVKESK. V lost 4 bases and J lost 5, with 14 bases in between. The CDR3 totals 15 residues. CDR3 in DNA: TGTGCCAGCAGCCTCTATGGACGGAGAAATGAAAAACTGTTTTTT. Its translation: CASSLYGRRNEKLFF.

This clonotype was observed a handful of times. The DNA for the CDR3 is TGTGCCAGCAGCCGTCGCCCGGGGGCCCTACTAAATAAAGAGACCCAGTACTTC. Protein product: CASSRRPGALLNKETQYF. The rearrangement links TRBV7-2 to TRBJ2-5; TRBD1 or TRBD2 may be the D gene (6 bases each). The CDR3 has 18 amino acids. CDR1 is SGHTA and CDR2 is FQGNSA in the germline V gene. Trimming pared 5 bases from V and 3 bases from J, leaving 25 bases between.

DNA for the CDR3: TGTGCCAGCAGCCAGACAGGGGGACCGCAAGAGACCCAGTACTTC. Protein sequence: CASSQTGGPQETQYF. This chain joins TRBV12-3 or TRBV12-4 and TRBJ2-5, with 9 bases that match TRBD1. Losses at the gene ends were 6 bases for V and 2 bases for J; bases not matched to a gene: 7. The CDR3 is made up of 15 amino acids.

There are a few counts of this clonotype. The chain is built from TRBV28 and TRBJ2-1, with 7 bases fitting TRBD1. This CDR3 contains 14 residues. Germline assignment: CDR1 MDHEN and CDR2 SYDVKM. The ends lost 5 bases at V and 4 bases at J; junction bases unmatched: 5. The CDR3 reads CASSVSGGYNEQFF. The CDR3 region has the DNA TGTGCCAGCAGTGTCTCAGGGGGTTACAATGAGCAGTTCTTC. Full variable domain (rest looked up from reference TRBV28 and TRBJ2-1): DVKVTQSSRYLVKRTGEKVFLECVQDMDHENMFWYRQDPGLGLRLIYFSYDVKMKEKGDIPEGYSVSREKKERFSLILESASTNQTSMYLCASSVSGGYNEQFFGPGTRLTVL.